The 20 T cell receptor beta chains below all came from one sample that was sequenced in a study of blood T cell repertoires in COVID-19. Produced via immunoSEQ multiplex PCR; TCRdb's table is partial and in-frame only. The table shows roughly 60,000 clones, with 84% occurring only once. The sequenced material came from peripheral blood. The source of these receptors is an elderly man with COVID-19, enrolled during active disease.

This chain connects TRBV7-2 to TRBJ1-1, with D perhaps TRBD1 (6 bases). The germline V and J ends were trimmed by 0 bases and 2 bases, with 7 bases remaining between them. The CDR3 has 14 residues. Germline-derived CDR1 and CDR2 are SGHTA and FQGNSA. The CDR3 protein is CASSLAGTNTEAFF. CDR3 bases: TGTGCCAGCAGCTTAGCCGGGACAAACACTGAAGCTTTCTTT.

This clone appeared a few times. The chain combines TRBV7-2 with TRBJ2-2; TRBD1 matches at 7 bases. V was clipped by 5 bases and J by 5 bases; unmatched bases: 5. Germline CDR1 reads SGHTA; CDR2 reads FQGNSA. The CDR3 extends over 14 amino acids. The CDR3 here is CASSPRQGTGELFF. CDR3 nucleotides: TGTGCCAGCAGCCCAAGACAGGGAACCGGGGAGCTGTTTTTT.

The chain uses TRBV11-2 and TRBJ2-1, with D possibly being TRBD2 (5 bases). This CDR3 contains 15 residues. Deletions cut 1 base from V and 3 bases from J, with 10 bases between. Germline V lookup: CDR1 SGHAT, CDR2 FQNNGV. CDR3 in DNA: TGTGCCAGCAGCTTAGGGCGGGCGGACTACAATGAGCAGTTCTTC. Its protein is CASSLGRADYNEQFF.

This clone was seen only once. The chain joins TRBV29-1 to TRBJ1-1; possibly TRBD1 for D (6 bases). The CDR3 totals 13 residues. Germline V gives CDR1 SQVTM, CDR2 ANQGSEA. Deletions cut 3 bases from V and 1 base from J, with 9 bases between. The CDR3 DNA reads as TGCAGCGTTGACGACAGGCAGAACACTGAAGCTTTCTTT. Its translation: CSVDDRQNTEAFF.

The gene calls are TRBV5-6 and TRBJ1-5; 7 nucleotides line up with TRBD1. The CDR3 runs to 14 residues. Germline CDR1 and CDR2: SGHDT and YYEEEE. V gave up 3 bases and J gave up 5 bases; unmatched junction bases: 5. The CDR3 nucleotides are TGTGCCAGCAGCTACTCCGGGACAGATCAGCCCCAGCATTTT. It translates to CASSYSGTDQPQHF.

The chain carries TRBV11-2 and TRBJ1-5, with D unclear. Germline loops: CDR1 SGHAT, CDR2 FQNNGV. The CDR3 is 16 residues long. Trimming removed 0 bases from V and 7 bases from J, with 16 bases in between. In DNA, the CDR3 is TGTGCCAGCAGCTTAGATTTCCGTCCGGCAGGACAGCCCCAGCATTTT. Encoded protein: CASSLDFRPAGQPQHF.

The chain couples TRBV5-1 to TRBJ1-1; 9 bases align to TRBD1. Germline assignment: CDR1 SGHRS and CDR2 YFSETQ. The CDR3 is made up of 13 amino acids. The V gene end was trimmed by 4 bases and the J gene end by 3 bases; junction bases not matched to a gene: 1. The CDR3 region has the DNA TGCGCCAGCAGCCGACAGGGGGACACTGAAGCTTTCTTT. As protein: CASSRQGDTEAFF.

The V call is TRBV5-1, the J call TRBJ2-1; 8 nucleotides agree with TRBD2. The CDR3 has 13 amino acids. The V gene's germline CDR1 is SGHRS and CDR2 YFSETQ. V was clipped by 4 bases and J by 5 bases; unmatched bases: 2. The DNA for the CDR3 is TGCGCCAGCAGCCCCGGGGGGGACAATGAGCAGTTCTTC. Protein product: CASSPGGDNEQFF. The variable domain in full, completed from reference TRBV5-1 and TRBJ2-1, reads KAGVTQTPRYLIKTRGQQVTLSCSPISGHRSVSWYQQTPGQGLQFLFEYFSETQRNKGNFPGRFSGRQFSNSRSEMNVSTLELGDSALYLCASSPGGDNEQFFGPGTRLTVL.

V is TRBV11-3 and J is TRBJ1-1; no reliable D call. Germline V lookup: CDR1 SGHNT, CDR2 YENEEA. The CDR3 runs to 13 residues. V gave up 3 bases and J gave up 1 base, with 6 bases separating them. The CDR3: CASSFPGNTEAFF. CDR3 nucleotides: TGTGCCAGCAGCTTTCCGGGGAACACTGAAGCTTTCTTT.

The chain joins TRBV18 to TRBJ1-1; 10 nucleotides agree with TRBD1. CDR3 length: 14 residues. Germline trimming cut 3 bases from V and 7 bases from J; bases unmatched to any gene: 5. Germline V lookup: CDR1 KGHSH, CDR2 LQKENI. The CDR3 nucleotides read TGTGCCAGCTCACCCGGGACAGGGGCTGGTGAAGCTTTCTTT. Its translation: CASSPGTGAGEAFF.

V and J are TRBV3-1 (or the pseudogene TRBV3-2) and TRBJ1-3, with D perhaps TRBD1 (5 bases). This CDR3 spans 15 amino acids. CDR1 is LGHDT, CDR2 YNNKEL, per germline (reference sequence). V was pared by 4 bases and J by 0 bases, with 10 bases between. In nucleotides, the CDR3 is TGTGCCAGCAGCCTAGGCAGGGACTCTGGAAACACCATATATTTT. The encoded protein is CASSLGRDSGNTIYF.

V gene TRBV7-2 combines with J gene TRBJ1-1; D not certain. V lost 1 base and J lost 4, with 10 bases in between. This CDR3 comprises 14 residues. Germline V gene sequence: CDR1 SGHTA, CDR2 FQGNSA. The CDR3, as DNA: TGTGCCAGCAGCTTAGACCGGGAGGTCACTGAAGCTTTCTTT. Protein: CASSLDREVTEAFF.

This chain connects TRBV28 to TRBJ1-2, with D tentatively TRBD1 (5 bases). This CDR3 region has 12 residues. Germline CDR1 reads MDHEN; CDR2 reads SYDVKM. The V gene lost 3 bases and the J gene lost 8 bases, with 10 bases spanning the gap. CDR3 bases: TGTGCCAGCAGTTTGGGGCCCAGAGGCTACACCTTC. Residues: CASSLGPRGYTF.

The chain is built from TRBV24-1 and TRBJ1-2; 8 nucleotides align to TRBD1. From germline, CDR1 is KGHDR and CDR2 SFDVKD. The V gene end was trimmed by 7 bases and the J gene end by 5 bases; junction bases not matched to a gene: 2. CDR3 length equals 12 residues. The CDR3 loop is CATSQGAYGYTF. The CDR3 DNA follows: TGTGCCACCAGCCAGGGGGCGTATGGCTACACCTTC.

The chain is built from TRBV6-5 and TRBJ2-7; D is perhaps TRBD1 (6 bases). CDR1 and CDR2 (germline): MNHEY, SVGAGI. The CDR3 has 15 residues. Trimming stripped 0 bases from V and 5 bases from J, with 14 bases between. CDR3 coding DNA: TGTGCCAGCAGTTACTCCTCGGCGACAGGAAACGAGCAGTACTTC. Protein sequence: CASSYSSATGNEQYF.

The J gene is TRBJ2-1, the V gene TRBV24-1; 7 nucleotides align to TRBD2. The CDR3 has 14 residues. The junction had 8 bases not matched to a gene; V was cut back by 7 bases and J by 6 bases. Germline CDR1 KGHDR, CDR2 SFDVKD. CDR3 residues: CATRGRGSSNEQFF. In DNA, the CDR3 is TGTGCCACCAGAGGGAGGGGATCAAGCAATGAGCAGTTCTTC.

This chain links TRBV24-1 with TRBJ1-2; TRBD1 aligns across 8 bases. CDR1 is KGHDR and CDR2 is SFDVKD in the germline V gene. The CDR3 covers 17 residues. J gave up 0 bases and V 7 bases, and 12 bases lay outside the gene matches. The CDR3 DNA follows: TGTGCCACCAGACTAGCTCCGGGACAGGACCCTAACTATGGCTACACCTTC. The encoded protein is CATRLAPGQDPNYGYTF.

This clone has only a few counts. The V and J genes are TRBV6-2 or TRBV6-3 and TRBJ2-3, with 13 bases fitting TRBD2. The CDR3 is 19 residues long. J gave up 4 bases and V 2 bases, and 12 bases lay outside the gene matches. CDR1 is MNHEY and CDR2 is SVGEGT in the germline V gene. The CDR3 nucleotides are TGTGCCAGCAGTTACCCTGGGACTAGCGGGGCTAGGGTCCCAGATACGCAGTATTTT. Translating gives CASSYPGTSGARVPDTQYF.

This clone has only one observation. This chain links TRBV14 with TRBJ1-3; D ambiguous. V was shortened by 3 bases and J by 4 bases, with 7 bases between the two germline ends. This CDR3 contains 13 residues. CDR1 and CDR2 from the germline V gene are SGHDN and FVKESK. This CDR3 is CASSQAGGNTIYF. The CDR3, as DNA: TGTGCCAGCAGCCAGGCGGGCGGAAACACCATATATTTT.

The V gene is TRBV15, the J gene TRBJ2-1; D possibly corresponds to TRBD2 (6 bases). V shed 8 bases and J shed 7 bases, with 12 bases lying between them. This CDR3 contains 12 residues. Germline CDR1 is LNHNV and CDR2 is YYDKDF (reference sequence). CDR3 nucleotide sequence: TGTGCCACCTACGGGAGTGGGAATGAGCAGTTCTTC. This codes for CATYGSGNEQFF.